This T cell receptor beta chain was sequenced in a study of blood T cell repertoires in COVID-19 (dated by TCRdb to the early 2020s). In terms of the full investigation: Samples from collaborators originated in the United States, Italy and Spain and spanned both the acute and convalescent phases of COVID-19. The prospective study material was composed of cDNA or gDNA derived from T cells, B-cell-depleted T cells, or PBMCs. The dataset comprised deeply sampled blood TCRbeta repertoires from subjects exposed to, actively infected with, or recovered from COVID-19. The repertoires were made available in a free public database intended to serve as a resource for research on the immune response to SARS-CoV-2. Samples came from the ongoing ImmuneRACE study (first 160 participants) plus 1,254 subjects from 6 global collaborators. Sample metadata almost always included a de-identified subject ID, COVID-19 status, age in years and sex. Where available, HLA class I and class II types were taken from metadata supplied by the sample provider and were not determined by assay-based typing. Overall study outcomes, separate from this receptor: The quantity of clinical and demographic metadata differed by source and by participant and was supplied without curation.

In Seattle, one collaborating source enrolled patients while the infection was active and tracked those patients longitudinally over the course of disease. Whole blood was collected in K2EDTA tubes by collaborating institutions according to the institutions' own protocols. For TCRbeta analysis, collaborators shipped samples as frozen whole blood, isolated PBMCs, or DNA extracted from either of those sample types. TCRbeta CDR3 regions were amplified from genomic DNA using the immunoSEQ Assay, a bias-controlled multiplex PCR. Per the original workflow: Nucleated cell counts per sample were estimated from amplification of reference gene primers within the assay. Sequence reads were collapsed and filtered to measure the absolute abundance of every unique TCRbeta CDR3 rearrangement. For each sample, productive Simpson clonality was calculated as the square root of Simpson's diversity index across productive rearrangements. This is the immuneACCESS table as TCRdb keeps it, with only in-frame sequences that have V and J called. A part of the clones is gone; compared with another copy, unresolved V genes explain less than half, and the rest is unexplained. V and J calls plus clone size are reproduced from that table; the DNA served to infer D and trimming. For this sample the table gives 200,000 to 250,000 clones, of which 85% to 90% were detected only once. The ten top clones hold under 3.5% of the sample.

With regard to this clone: Its antigen is still unknown. No per-base quality is available; no much larger clone lies one base away.

CDR3 length: 15 amino acids, cysteine to phenylalanine. Left in the record is the CDR3 DNA by itself, 45 bases read in frame from the first base. CDR1 and CDR2 were assigned from the germline V gene as SGHTA and FQGNSA. Clipping removes 3 bases from V and 1 base from J, with 6 as the unmatched junction base count. The sequence joins TRBV7-2 to TRBJ2-7; 7 bases in the junction line up with TRBD2. The sample comprised peripheral blood. This clonotype originated in a man aged 25-45 years with COVID-19, enrolled during active disease. The DNA sequence is given as TGTGCCAGCAGCTTCGGCGGGAGTGAGTCCTACGAGCAGTACTTC. Translated, it reads CASSFGGSESYEQYF. The CDR3 plus the reference TRBV7-2 and TRBJ2-7 genes for the other parts give the full variable domain: GAGVSQSPSNKVTEKGKDVELRCDPISGHTALYWYRQSLGQGLEFLIYFQGNSAPDKSGLPSDRFSAERTGGSVSTLTIQRTQQEDSAVYLCASSFGGSESYEQYFGPGTRLTVT.